The 21 T cell receptor beta chains given below trace back to one sample, sequenced in a study of blood T cell repertoires in COVID-19 (dated by TCRdb to about 2020). Libraries were prepared through the immunoSEQ multiplex PCR assay. The table was pulled from immuneACCESS by TCRdb, which kept in-frame rearrangements only. Such tables lose some clones; where checked, under half of the loss comes from unresolved V genes, and the rest has no known cause. The sample table lists roughly 430,000 clones, approximately 91% of them with a count of one. The ten largest make up 1.4% of the sample. The sequencing sample was made of PBMCs or T cells enriched from blood (not recorded which). The receptors derive from a woman under 30 who had been exposed to COVID-19.

This clone was picked up a small number of times. The J gene is TRBJ1-5, the V gene TRBV28; no definite D call. Germline CDR1 and CDR2: MDHEN and SYDVKM. The V and J ends lost 2 bases and 7 bases respectively, with 12 bases between them. The CDR3 covers 14 residues. CDR3 nucleotide sequence: TGTGCCAGCAGTTTAGAGTTGGGAGGGCAGCCCCAGCATTTT. Its translation is CASSLELGGQPQHF.

The V call is TRBV7-3, the J call TRBJ2-3; D is possibly TRBD2 (6 bases). The CDR3 has 15 amino acids. Germline loops: CDR1 SGHTA, CDR2 FQGTGA. Trimming left V 2 bases short and J 5 bases short, with 14 bases between. Here the CDR3 DNA reads TGTGCCAGCAGCTTACTAGGGACTCGTCAAGATACGCAGTATTTT. This translates into CASSLLGTRQDTQYF. The full variable domain, in which reference TRBV7-3 and TRBJ2-3 provide the parts outside the CDR3, is GAGVSQTPSNKVTEKGKYVELRCDPISGHTALYWYRQSLGQGPEFLIYFQGTGAADDSGLPNDRFFAVRPEGSVSTLKIQRTERGDSAVYLCASSLLGTRQDTQYFGPGTRLTVL.

The rearrangement uses TRBV5-1 and TRBJ1-1; 10 nucleotides agree with TRBD1. Germline CDR1 and CDR2: SGHRS and YFSETQ. The trim removed 5 bases at V and 4 bases at J, leaving 5 bases unmatched. The CDR3 spans 14 residues. The DNA for the CDR3 is TGCGCCAGCAGTCGACAGGGGGCGGTCACTGAAGCTTTCTTT. Amino acid sequence: CASSRQGAVTEAFF.

This clone was counted a few times. This chain connects TRBV3-1 (or the pseudogene TRBV3-2) to TRBJ2-2; D is possibly TRBD2 (6 bases). V was shortened by 8 bases and J by 4 bases, with 23 bases between the two germline ends. This CDR3 spans 17 amino acids. Germline CDR1 is LGHDT and CDR2 is YNNKEL (reference sequence). The CDR3 is CASRPVRQSGLTGELFF. The CDR3 DNA is TGTGCCAGCCGACCGGTAAGACAGTCGGGACTCACCGGGGAGCTGTTTTTT.

There are a few counts of this clone. The junction does not match germline at one end; this may be a read error. The DNA of the CDR3 is TGCGCCAGCACCTTGGCAGGGGTCGATACGCAGTATTTT. Protein product: CASTLAGVDTQYF. The chain uses TRBV5-1 and TRBJ2-3; tentative D call: TRBD1 (6 bases). Germline-derived CDR1 and CDR2 are SGHRS and YFSETQ. CDR3 length: 13 amino acids.

This chain uses TRBV6-5 with TRBJ2-7; TRBD1 agrees at 9 bases. CDR1 is MNHEY and CDR2 is SVGAGI in the germline V gene. This CDR3 is 15 amino acids long. The V gene end was trimmed by 6 bases and the J gene end by 2 bases; junction bases not matched to a gene: 8. The CDR3 bases are TGTGCCAGCAGGCGGGACGGGACAGGGCCCTACGAGCAGTACTTC. The encoded protein is CASRRDGTGPYEQYF.

V is TRBV7-2 and J is TRBJ2-7; D call uncertain. This CDR3 contains 15 residues. The ends were cut back, 3 bases at V and 2 bases at J, with 14 bases in the middle. Germline V CDR1 and CDR2: SGHTA, FQGNSA. The CDR3 loop reads CASSFRLESTYEQYF. DNA for the CDR3: TGTGCCAGCAGCTTTCGCCTAGAATCAACCTACGAGCAGTACTTC.

This clone was counted once. The CDR3 sequence: CASSLIAGSQETQYF. The DNA of the CDR3 is TGCGCCAGCAGCTTGATAGCGGGATCTCAAGAGACCCAGTACTTC. V usage is TRBV5-1 and J usage is TRBJ2-5; 8 nucleotides align to TRBD2. Germline V gives CDR1 SGHRS, CDR2 YFSETQ. This CDR3 is built from 15 residues. With 1 base clipped from V and 2 bases from J, the junction kept 4 bases outside the gene matches.

The rearrangement links TRBV28 to TRBJ2-7; 9 bases match TRBD2. The length of the CDR3 is 14 residues. Trimming cost V 5 bases and J 1 base; bases outside gene matches: 3. Germline-derived CDR1 and CDR2 are MDHEN and SYDVKM. The DNA for the CDR3 is TGTGCCAGCAGTGACCTAGCGGGGTCCTACGAGCAGTACTTC. Its translation is CASSDLAGSYEQYF.

This chain connects TRBV7-8 to TRBJ1-1, with TRBD1 as a possible D gene (5 bases). The CDR3 sequence is 17 residues long. Trimming cost V 1 base and J 3 bases, with 18 bases left between them. Germline V gene sequence: CDR1 SGHVS, CDR2 FQNEAQ. CDR3 in DNA: TGTGCCAGCAGCTTAGTAGGCACCCAGGGTAGGGACACTGAAGCTTTCTTT. This gives the protein CASSLVGTQGRDTEAFF.

The count of this clone is one. The rearrangement joins TRBV4-3 to TRBJ2-1; 10 positions agree with TRBD2. CDR3 length: 17 amino acids. Germline lookup yields CDR1 LGHNA and CDR2 YSLEER. V was clipped by 0 bases and J by 8 bases; unmatched bases: 10. For the CDR3, the DNA is TGCGCCAGCAGCCAAGATCTAGCGGGGGCCAGGGGAGATGAGCAGTTCTTC. This translates into CASSQDLAGARGDEQFF.

V usage is TRBV5-5 and J usage is TRBJ1-2; D call uncertain. V lost 0 bases, J lost 6 bases, and 15 bases lay in between. Germline CDR1 reads SGHKS; CDR2 reads YYEKEE (reference sequence). CDR3 length: 15 residues. The CDR3 loop reads CASSLDPAVLHGYTF. In DNA form, the CDR3 reads TGTGCCAGCAGCTTGGATCCGGCGGTCCTGCATGGCTACACCTTC.

The V call is TRBV7-3, the J call TRBJ2-7; 8 nucleotides agree with TRBD1. With V trimmed by 2 bases and J by 3 bases, 3 bases remained unmatched. Germline V gives CDR1 SGHTA, CDR2 FQGTGA. The length of the CDR3 is 14 residues. CDR3 nucleotide sequence: TGTGCCAGCAGCTTACAGGACAGGGTCTACGAGCAGTACTTC. It yields the protein CASSLQDRVYEQYF.

The chain has TRBV18 and TRBJ1-1, with D tentatively TRBD1 (6 bases). Germline V gene sequence: CDR1 KGHSH, CDR2 LQKENI. Trimming cost V 4 bases and J 3 bases, with 21 bases left between them. The CDR3 loop spans 17 amino acids. The CDR3, as DNA: TGTGCCAGCTCACGATATGACCTAATACAGGGTTACACTGAAGCTTTCTTT. Amino acids: CASSRYDLIQGYTEAFF.

The chain employs TRBV2 and TRBJ2-1; 7 nucleotides agree with TRBD1. The length of the CDR3 is 17 residues. Germline V gene lookup returns CDR1 SNHLY and CDR2 FYNNEI. Germline trimming cut 5 bases from V and 7 bases from J; bases unmatched to any gene: 17. The DNA of the CDR3 is TGTGCCAGCAGTAAGACAGGGTGGGAGATGAGTGGGAATGAGCAGTTCTTC. It encodes CASSKTGWEMSGNEQFF.

The gene calls are TRBV5-1 and TRBJ1-1, with TRBD1 matching over 7 bases. V gave up 4 bases and J gave up 0 bases; unmatched junction bases: 9. This CDR3 comprises 16 residues. In germline, CDR1 is SGHRS, CDR2 YFSETQ. In nucleotides, the CDR3 is TGCGCCAGCAGCCCTGAGACCAGGGGGGTGAACACTGAAGCTTTCTTT. It codes for CASSPETRGVNTEAFF.

The CDR3 DNA reads TGTGCCAGCAGCGGAGGGCAGGGGGTAGCCTACAATGAGCAGTTCTTC. Translation: CASSGGQGVAYNEQFF. The rearrangement uses TRBV5-6 and TRBJ2-1, with D possibly being TRBD1 (7 bases). Germline V gives CDR1 SGHDT, CDR2 YYEEEE. V lost 4 bases, J lost 2 bases, and 16 bases lay in between. CDR3 size: 16 residues.

The count of this clone is one. The rearrangement uses TRBV10-3 and TRBJ2-7; 7 bases map to TRBD2. With V trimmed by 0 bases and J by 4 bases, 9 bases remained unmatched. Germline-derived CDR1 and CDR2 are ENHRY and SYGVKD. The CDR3 is made up of 16 amino acids. The CDR3 DNA reads TGTGCCATCAGTGAGTCGAGTGCGGGAGTGAAATACGAGCAGTACTTC. Its translation: CAISESSAGVKYEQYF.

The gene calls are TRBV7-2 and TRBJ2-7; 7 bases fit TRBD1. Germline trimming cut 1 base from V and 2 bases from J; bases unmatched to any gene: 2. CDR3 size: 14 residues. CDR1 and CDR2 (germline): SGHTA, FQGNSA. CDR3: CASSLVQGPYEQYF. The CDR3 nucleotides read TGTGCCAGCAGCTTAGTACAGGGGCCCTACGAGCAGTACTTC.

The J gene is TRBJ2-7, the V gene TRBV24-1; possible D gene TRBD2, 5 bases. Trimming shortened V by 3 bases and J by 2 bases, and 16 bases separated the two germline ends. Germline CDR1 KGHDR, CDR2 SFDVKD. The CDR3 spans 16 residues. The CDR3 here is CATSDRLAGNPYEQYF. As DNA, the CDR3 is TGTGCCACCAGTGATCGATTAGCCGGGAATCCCTACGAGCAGTACTTC.

This clone was found once. The chain joins TRBV29-1 to TRBJ2-3; D remains ambiguous. V lost 3 bases, J lost 0 bases, and 7 bases lay in between. The CDR3 is 13 amino acids. The germline V gene has CDR1 SQVTM and CDR2 ANQGSEA. For the CDR3, the DNA is TGCAGCGTTGACCTCCCTAGCACAGATACGCAGTATTTT. It codes for CSVDLPSTDTQYF.